Below, 13 T cell receptor beta chains from the same sample are listed, as sequenced in a study of technical replicates of blood from a few donors. TCRdb's copy holds only in-frame clones and misses some; the assay was immunoSEQ multiplex PCR. The sample carries more than 65,000 clones, roughly 90% recorded once. Sample: T cells isolated from PBMCs. Receptors were obtained from a human donor in good health.

J is TRBJ1-2 and V is TRBV5-6; TRBD1 is a possible D gene (5 bases). CDR3 size: 16 residues. Germline CDR1 is SGHDT and CDR2 is YYEEEE. V lost 0 bases, J lost 5 bases, and 17 bases lay in between. The CDR3 region is CASSLDARAPSYGYTF. The CDR3 nucleotides are TGTGCCAGCAGCTTGGATGCCAGGGCCCCTTCATATGGCTACACCTTC.

The chain joins TRBV19 to TRBJ1-1, with D possibly TRBD1 on 5 matching bases. V lost 5 bases and J lost 0, with 13 bases in between. Per germline, CDR1 LNHDA and CDR2 SQIVND (reference sequence). The CDR3 covers 15 residues. CDR3 coding DNA: TGTGCCAGTAGTTTTTCAGGGTACATGAACACTGAAGCTTTCTTT. This translates into CASSFSGYMNTEAFF.

CDR3 residues: CASSLQGPEGAFF. The CDR3 coding sequence is TGTGCCAGCAGCTTACAAGGCCCGGAGGGGGCTTTCTTT. The chain recombines TRBV7-9 with TRBJ1-1; the D gene is possibly TRBD1 (5 bases). Germline loops: CDR1 SEHNR, CDR2 FQNEAQ (reference sequence). There are 13 residues in the CDR3. V lost 2 bases and J 11 bases, leaving 15 bases between the germline ends.

This sequence joins TRBV10-1 and TRBJ2-3; the match to TRBD2 covers 7 bases. The CDR3 length is 14 residues. The V and J ends lost 6 bases and 7 bases, in that order; junction bases with no gene match: 10. CDR1 WNHNN and CDR2 SYGVQD come from the germline V gene (reference sequence). The CDR3, as DNA: TGCGCCAGCAGCCCCGGGACTACCGCCAATACGCAGTATTTT. Protein sequence: CASSPGTTANTQYF.

V gene TRBV4-1 combines with J gene TRBJ2-3; TRBD2 is a possible D gene (6 bases). The V end was cut by 3 bases, the J end by 1 base, with 8 bases between. Germline V lookup: CDR1 MGHRA, CDR2 YSYEKL. The CDR3 loop spans 14 amino acids. The CDR3 is CASSQTGGTDTQYF. In DNA form, the CDR3 reads TGCGCCAGCAGCCAGACGGGGGGCACAGATACGCAGTATTTT.

This rearrangement joins TRBV13 to TRBJ2-2; D may be TRBD1 (5 bases). The V end lost 5 bases, the J end lost 5 bases, and 9 bases lay between the germline ends. CDR3 length: 13 residues. CDR1 PRHDT and CDR2 FYEKMQ come from the germline V gene (reference sequence). The CDR3 sequence: CASSRQKTGELFF. The CDR3 region has the DNA TGTGCCAGCAGCCGACAGAAAACCGGGGAGCTGTTTTTT.

The chain joins TRBV27 to TRBJ1-2; 7 nucleotides agree with TRBD1. This CDR3 spans 11 amino acids. The V gene end was trimmed by 8 bases and the J gene end by 4 bases; junction bases not matched to a gene: 1. CDR1 and CDR2 from the germline V gene are MNHEY and SMNVEV (reference sequence). The CDR3 DNA sequence: TGTGCCAGCCGACAGGGCTATGGCTACACCTTC. Protein sequence: CASRQGYGYTF.

This chain uses TRBV11-3 with TRBJ2-1; D unresolved. The V gene's germline CDR1 is SGHNT and CDR2 YENEEA. V lost 7 bases to trimming and J lost 0 bases, with 4 bases between them. The CDR3 has 12 residues. CDR3 sequence reads: CASTSSYNEQFF. CDR3 coding DNA: TGTGCCAGCACTAGCTCCTACAATGAGCAGTTCTTC.

This chain joins TRBV7-2 and TRBJ2-7; 7 bases fit TRBD1. With 7 bases clipped from V and 3 bases from J, the junction kept 9 bases outside the gene matches. The germline V gene has CDR1 SGHTA and CDR2 FQGNSA. The CDR3 covers 14 residues. CDR3: CASTSTGKRYEQYF. CDR3 DNA sequence: TGTGCCAGCACCTCGACAGGGAAGCGCTACGAGCAGTACTTC.

CDR3 sequence reads: CASSFISGEQYF. The CDR3 DNA is TGTGCCAGCAGTTTCATTAGCGGCGAGCAGTACTTC. The chain combines TRBV28 with TRBJ2-7; D is perhaps TRBD2 (6 bases). The CDR3 is 12 residues long. CDR1 MDHEN and CDR2 SYDVKM come from the germline V gene. Trimming removed 3 bases from V and 6 bases from J, with 9 bases in between.

The chain couples TRBV6-5 to TRBJ1-4; TRBD1 matches 7 bases. With V trimmed by 3 bases and J by 0 bases, 4 bases remained unmatched. The CDR3 loop spans 16 amino acids. The germline V gene encodes CDR1 MNHEY and CDR2 SVGAGI. CDR3 region: CASSYNRGTTNEKLFF. The CDR3 DNA reads as TGTGCCAGCAGTTATAACAGGGGTACAACTAATGAAAAACTGTTTTTT.

This clone was counted between two and nine times. This chain joins TRBV9 and TRBJ2-3; D call uncertain. The CDR3 is 15 residues long. The V gene's germline CDR1 is SGDLS and CDR2 YYNGEE. Trimming cost V 0 bases and J 0 bases, with 8 bases left between them. The CDR3 coding sequence is TGTGCCAGCAGCGTAGGTCTCCCTAGCACAGATACGCAGTATTTT. As protein: CASSVGLPSTDTQYF.

This clone was detected once. V usage is TRBV4-3 and J usage is TRBJ2-2; TRBD2 matches at 7 bases. Trimming removed 3 bases from V and 0 bases from J; junction bases left unmatched: 4. CDR1 and CDR2 (germline): LGHNA, YSLEER. CDR3 length: 16 amino acids. CDR3 loop: CASSHGSGSNTGELFF. Here the CDR3 DNA reads TGCGCCAGCAGCCATGGTAGCGGGTCGAACACCGGGGAGCTGTTTTTT.